These 11 T cell receptor beta chains were sequenced from one sample in a study of blood T cell repertoires in COVID-19. The method was immunoSEQ multiplex PCR; TCRdb's version includes in-frame clones alone and lacks a portion of them. The sample lists about 120,000 clones, 60% to 85% occurring once. Specimen: peripheral blood. These receptor sequences come from a man in his sixties or seventies with acute or convalescent COVID-19.

This clone was picked up one time. The chain joins TRBV19 to TRBJ1-6, with D hard to call. CDR1 and CDR2 (germline): LNHDA, SQIVND (reference sequence). The CDR3 spans 14 residues. Trimming stripped 6 bases from V and 3 bases from J, with 9 bases between. The CDR3 nucleotides read TGTGCCAGTAGCCCCGGGGTCTATAATTCACCCCTCCACTTT. Residues: CASSPGVYNSPLHF.

Only a few counts were recorded for this clone. The DNA of the CDR3 is TGTGCCAGCAGTTTAAACGGAGGAACTGAAGCTTTCTTT. Translating gives CASSLNGGTEAFF. The chain recombines TRBV12-3 or TRBV12-4 with TRBJ1-1; no reliable D call. This CDR3 has 13 amino acids. Trimming removed 2 bases at V and 5 bases at J, with 9 bases between.

This chain uses TRBV6-5 with TRBJ2-7, with 12 bases that match TRBD2. The V gene's germline CDR1 is MNHEY and CDR2 SVGAGI. With 6 bases clipped from V and 2 bases from J, the junction kept 2 bases outside the gene matches. CDR3 length equals 14 residues. The CDR3 region is CASRSSGGAYEQYF. CDR3 nucleotide sequence: TGTGCCAGCAGATCTAGCGGGGGGGCCTACGAGCAGTACTTC.

In its sample, this clone was seen once. The V and J genes are TRBV29-1 and TRBJ1-5; a weak D match, TRBD1 (5 bases). Trimming took 6 bases from V and 0 from J, leaving 21 bases between them. Germline values: CDR1 SQVTM, CDR2 ANQGSEA. This CDR3 spans 17 amino acids. CDR3 region: CSVASQCGAYSNQPQHF. The CDR3 DNA reads TGCAGCGTGGCCTCACAGTGTGGGGCTTATAGCAATCAGCCCCAGCATTTT.

The chain links TRBV5-6 to TRBJ1-2, with 8 bases matching TRBD1. V gave up 3 bases and J gave up 8 bases; unmatched junction bases: 6. The CDR3 covers 13 residues. Germline-derived CDR1 and CDR2 are SGHDT and YYEEEE. CDR3 in DNA: TGTGCCAGCAGCTCTCTGGACAGGGCGGGCTACACCTTC. It translates to CASSSLDRAGYTF.

The chain is built from TRBV10-3 and TRBJ1-6; 7 positions match TRBD1. V was pared by 4 bases and J by 8 bases, with 2 bases of the junction left unmatched. The length of the CDR3 is 13 residues. Germline values: CDR1 ENHRY, CDR2 SYGVKD. CDR3 loop: CAISAQGDSPLHF. The CDR3 nucleotides read TGTGCCATCAGTGCCCAGGGGGATTCACCCCTCCACTTT.

V gene TRBV5-1 combines with J gene TRBJ2-7, with a tentative D call TRBD2 (5 bases). This CDR3 comprises 15 residues. Germline assignment: CDR1 SGHRS and CDR2 YFSETQ. V was shortened by 0 bases and J by 3 bases, with 13 bases between the two germline ends. The DNA of the CDR3 is TGCGCCAGCAGCTTGGCCGGACTTCACAACTACGAGCAGTACTTC. It translates to CASSLAGLHNYEQYF.

The CDR3 loop is CASSFVKGLGETQYF. CDR3 sequence (DNA): TGTGCCAGCAGCTTTGTAAAAGGACTCGGAGAGACCCAGTACTTC. The genes are TRBV7-6 and TRBJ2-5, with D possibly matching TRBD2 (5 bases). The length of the CDR3 is 15 residues. V lost 3 bases and J lost 4, with 15 bases in between. CDR1 SGHVS and CDR2 FNYEAQ come from the germline V gene.

The chain is built from TRBV7-2 and TRBJ2-7, with 7 bases identical to TRBD2. The CDR3 extends over 13 amino acids. The germline gives CDR1 SGHTA, CDR2 FQGNSA. The ends lost 7 bases at V and 5 bases at J; junction bases unmatched: 8. CDR3 nucleotides: TGTGCCAGCACTCGCCAGCGGGGCCACGAGCAGTACTTC. Translation gives CASTRQRGHEQYF. Drawing the rest from reference TRBV7-2 and TRBJ2-7, the complete variable domain is GAGVSQSPSNKVTEKGKDVELRCDPISGHTALYWYRQSLGQGLEFLIYFQGNSAPDKSGLPSDRFSAERTGGSVSTLTIQRTQQEDSAVYLCASTRQRGHEQYFGPGTRLTVT.

The chain's CDR3 is CASSLSFPNYGYTF. DNA for the CDR3: TGTGCCAGCAGCTTATCCTTTCCTAACTATGGCTACACCTTC. The J gene is TRBJ1-2, the V gene TRBV7-2; unclear D gene. The germline CDR1 and CDR2 sequences are SGHTA and FQGNSA. V lost 2 bases and J lost 0, with 7 bases in between. The CDR3 contains 14 residues. The variable domain in full, completed from reference TRBV7-2 and TRBJ1-2, reads GAGVSQSPSNKVTEKGKDVELRCDPISGHTALYWYRQSLGQGLEFLIYFQGNSAPDKSGLPSDRFSAERTGGSVSTLTIQRTQQEDSAVYLCASSLSFPNYGYTFGSGTRLTVV.

V and J are TRBV2 and TRBJ2-5; D is unresolved. This CDR3 contains 13 residues. The germline V gene has CDR1 SNHLY and CDR2 FYNNEI. Trimming pared 4 bases from V and 5 bases from J, leaving 11 bases between. CDR3 nucleotides: TGTGCCAGCAGTGTCGGTAGCATGGAGACCCAGTACTTC. This gives the protein CASSVGSMETQYF.